The 6 T cell receptor beta chains below were found in one sample sequenced in a study of memory B cells and T cells in multiple sclerosis. Antigens of these TCRs are unknown. TCRdb's copy holds only in-frame clones and misses some; the assay was immunoSEQ multiplex PCR. Among under 50,000 clones listed, 82% were seen once. Stimulus-free culture yielded autoproliferating CFSE-dim and non-proliferating CFSE-high T cells, each sequenced separately. Replicate wells were pooled after 6 to 8 days of stimulus-free culture of more than 45 million CFSE-labeled PBMCs. Sequencing was carried out using PBMCs from blood kept in culture. The origin of the receptors is a human donor with multiple sclerosis.

This clone was seen a handful of times. The chain employs TRBV19 and TRBJ2-7; tentatively, D is TRBD1 (5 bases). The CDR3 is made up of 15 amino acids. V was trimmed by 5 bases and J by 2 bases, leaving 16 bases between them. Germline CDR1 and CDR2: LNHDA and SQIVND (reference sequence). The CDR3, as DNA: TGTGCCAGTAGTGGTCGAAGGGGCCACACCTACGAGCAGTACTTC. It is translated as CASSGRRGHTYEQYF.

The chain's CDR3 is CASRMRAGGVYEQYF. DNA for the CDR3: TGCGCCAGCAGGATGAGAGCAGGGGGCGTCTACGAGCAGTACTTC. The chain combines TRBV5-1 with TRBJ2-7, with 8 bases lining up with TRBD1. CDR1 is SGHRS, CDR2 YFSETQ, per germline. V dropped 5 bases and J dropped 3; count of bases not matched to a gene: 10. CDR3 length: 15 amino acids.

CDR3 bases: TGTGCCAGCAGCTTTTGGGTGATCAACACTGAAGCTTTCTTT. As protein: CASSFWVINTEAFF. This sequence joins TRBV5-6 and TRBJ1-1; D unresolved. V was clipped by 2 bases and J by 2 bases, with 10 bases between them. CDR1 and CDR2 (germline): SGHDT, YYEEEE. This CDR3 has 14 amino acids.

The V gene is TRBV29-1, the J gene TRBJ2-3; D may correspond to TRBD1 or TRBD2 (7 bases each). CDR1 is SQVTM, CDR2 ANQGSEA, per germline. CDR3 length: 17 residues. The V and J ends lost 5 bases and 3 bases respectively, with 24 bases between them. CDR3 region: CSVPGTTLPGGTDTQYF. As DNA, the CDR3 is TGCAGCGTTCCCGGGACTACTCTCCCAGGGGGGACAGATACGCAGTATTTT.

In this sample, this clone turned up a few times. The genes are TRBV5-4 and TRBJ2-6; TRBD1 aligns across 12 bases. CDR1 and CDR2 from the germline V gene are SGHNT and YYREEE (reference sequence). V trimming: 5 bases; J trimming: 4 bases; junction bases outside the gene matches: 7. The CDR3 has 17 amino acids. The CDR3 sequence is CASRPGQGAPGANVLTF. CDR3 in DNA: TGTGCCAGCAGGCCGGGACAGGGGGCGCCCGGGGCCAACGTCCTGACTTTC.

The gene calls are TRBV11-1 and TRBJ2-7, with D unclear. This CDR3 contains 12 residues. Germline-derived CDR1 and CDR2 are SGHAT and FQDESV (reference sequence). Trimming took 2 bases from V and 2 from J, leaving 4 bases between them. The CDR3 DNA follows: TGTGCCAGCAGCTTACACACCTACGAGCAGTACTTC. This encodes CASSLHTYEQYF. The whole variable domain, remainder taken from reference TRBV11-1 and TRBJ2-7, is EAEVAQSPRYKITEKSQAVAFWCDPISGHATLYWYRQILGQGPELLVQFQDESVVDDSQLPKDRFSAERLKGVDSTLKIQPAELGDSAMYLCASSLHTYEQYFGPGTRLTVT.